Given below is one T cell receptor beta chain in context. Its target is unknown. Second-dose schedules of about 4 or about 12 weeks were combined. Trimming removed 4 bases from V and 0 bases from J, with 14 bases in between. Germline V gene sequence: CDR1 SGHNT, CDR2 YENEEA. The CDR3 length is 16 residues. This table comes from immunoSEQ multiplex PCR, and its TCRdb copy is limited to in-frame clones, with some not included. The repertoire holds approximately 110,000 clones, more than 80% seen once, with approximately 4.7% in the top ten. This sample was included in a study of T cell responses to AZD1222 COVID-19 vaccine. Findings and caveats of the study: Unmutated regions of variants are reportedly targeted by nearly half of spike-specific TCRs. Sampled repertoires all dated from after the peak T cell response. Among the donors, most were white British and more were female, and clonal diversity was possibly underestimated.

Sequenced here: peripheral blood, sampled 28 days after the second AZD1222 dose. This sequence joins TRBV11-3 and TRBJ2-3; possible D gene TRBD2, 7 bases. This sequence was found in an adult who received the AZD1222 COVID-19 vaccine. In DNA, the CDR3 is TGTGCCAGCAGCTCCCGGGGAGGGGGTAGCACAGATACGCAGTATTTT. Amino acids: CASSSRGGGSTDTQYF.